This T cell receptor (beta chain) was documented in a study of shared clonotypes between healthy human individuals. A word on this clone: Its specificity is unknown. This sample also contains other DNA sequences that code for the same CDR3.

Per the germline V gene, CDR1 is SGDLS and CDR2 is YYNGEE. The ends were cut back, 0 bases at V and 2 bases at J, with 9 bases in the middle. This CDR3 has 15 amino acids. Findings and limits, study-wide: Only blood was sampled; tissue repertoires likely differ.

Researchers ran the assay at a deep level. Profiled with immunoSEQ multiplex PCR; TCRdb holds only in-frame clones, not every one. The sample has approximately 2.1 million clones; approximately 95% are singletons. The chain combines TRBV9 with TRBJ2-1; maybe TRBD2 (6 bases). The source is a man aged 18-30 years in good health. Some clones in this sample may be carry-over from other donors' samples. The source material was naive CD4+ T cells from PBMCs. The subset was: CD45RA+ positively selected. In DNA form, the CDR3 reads TGTGCCAGCAGCGTAGCGGGAGCCCCCTACAATGAGCAGTTCTTC. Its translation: CASSVAGAPYNEQFF.